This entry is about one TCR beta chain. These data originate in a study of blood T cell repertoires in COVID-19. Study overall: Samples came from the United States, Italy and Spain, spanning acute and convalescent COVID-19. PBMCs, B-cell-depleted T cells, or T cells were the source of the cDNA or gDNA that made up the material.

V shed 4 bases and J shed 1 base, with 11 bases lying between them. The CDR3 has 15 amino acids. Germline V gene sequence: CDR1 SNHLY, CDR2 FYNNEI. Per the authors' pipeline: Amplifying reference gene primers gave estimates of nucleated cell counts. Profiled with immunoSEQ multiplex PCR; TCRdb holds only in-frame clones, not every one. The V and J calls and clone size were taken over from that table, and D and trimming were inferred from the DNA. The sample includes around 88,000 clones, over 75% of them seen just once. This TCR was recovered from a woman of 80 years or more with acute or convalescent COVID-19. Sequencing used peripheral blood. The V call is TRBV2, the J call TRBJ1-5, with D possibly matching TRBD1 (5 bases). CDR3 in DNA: TGTGCCAGCAGTGGACAGCTGAGGAGCAATCAGCCCCAGCATTTT. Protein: CASSGQLRSNQPQHF.